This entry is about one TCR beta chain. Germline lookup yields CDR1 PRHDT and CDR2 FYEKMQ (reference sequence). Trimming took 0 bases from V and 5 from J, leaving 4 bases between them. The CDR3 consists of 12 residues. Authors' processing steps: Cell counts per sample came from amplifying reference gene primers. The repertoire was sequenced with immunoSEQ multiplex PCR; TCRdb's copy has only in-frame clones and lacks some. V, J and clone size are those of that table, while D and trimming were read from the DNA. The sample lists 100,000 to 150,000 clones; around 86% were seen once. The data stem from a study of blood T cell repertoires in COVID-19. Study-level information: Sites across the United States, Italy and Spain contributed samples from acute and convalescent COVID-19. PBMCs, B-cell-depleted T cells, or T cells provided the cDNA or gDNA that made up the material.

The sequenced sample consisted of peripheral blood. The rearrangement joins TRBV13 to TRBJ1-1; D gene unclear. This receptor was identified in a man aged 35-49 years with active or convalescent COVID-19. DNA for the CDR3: TGTGCCAGCAGCTTAGGAACAACTGAAGCTTTCTTT. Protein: CASSLGTTEAFF. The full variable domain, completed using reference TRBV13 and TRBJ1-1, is AAGVIQSPRHLIKEKRETATLKCYPIPRHDTVYWYQQGPGQDPQFLISFYEKMQSDKGSIPDRFSAQQFSDYHSELNMSSLELGDSALYFCASSLGTTEAFFGQGTRLTVV.